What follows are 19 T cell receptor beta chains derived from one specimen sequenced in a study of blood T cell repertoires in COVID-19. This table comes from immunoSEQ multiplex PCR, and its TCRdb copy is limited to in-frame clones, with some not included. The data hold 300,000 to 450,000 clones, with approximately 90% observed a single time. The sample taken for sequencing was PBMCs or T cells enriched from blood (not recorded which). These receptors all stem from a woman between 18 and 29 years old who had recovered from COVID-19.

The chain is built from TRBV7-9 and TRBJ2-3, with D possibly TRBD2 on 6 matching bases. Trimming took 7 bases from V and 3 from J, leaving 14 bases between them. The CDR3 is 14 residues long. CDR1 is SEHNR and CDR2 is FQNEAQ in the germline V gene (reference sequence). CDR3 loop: CASTFGSETDTQYF. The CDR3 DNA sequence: TGTGCCAGCACATTCGGGAGTGAAACAGATACGCAGTATTTT.

This CDR3 is CASSLVPGFSYEQYF. DNA of the CDR3: TGTGCCAGCAGCTTGGTCCCAGGGTTCTCCTACGAGCAGTACTTC. The V and J genes are TRBV5-5 and TRBJ2-7, with TRBD1 as a possible D gene (5 bases). This CDR3 spans 15 amino acids. The germline gives CDR1 SGHKS, CDR2 YYEKEE (reference sequence). The V end was cut by 0 bases, the J end by 0 bases, with 10 bases between.

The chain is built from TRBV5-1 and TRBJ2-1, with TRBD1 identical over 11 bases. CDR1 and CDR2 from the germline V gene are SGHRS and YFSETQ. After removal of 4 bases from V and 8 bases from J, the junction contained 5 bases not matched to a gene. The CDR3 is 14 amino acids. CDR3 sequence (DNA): TGCGCCAGCAGCCCCGGACAGGGGGCCGATGAGCAGTTCTTC. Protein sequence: CASSPGQGADEQFF.

Written as DNA, the CDR3 is TGCGCCAGCAGCCTGACTACAGGGGGCGGGGGTGAAAAACTGTTTTTT. Protein product: CASSLTTGGGGEKLFF. V is TRBV5-1 and J is TRBJ1-4, with TRBD1 matching over 9 bases. Unmatched junction bases numbered 11, after V lost 4 bases and J lost 7 bases. This CDR3 has 16 residues. Germline loops: CDR1 SGHRS, CDR2 YFSETQ.

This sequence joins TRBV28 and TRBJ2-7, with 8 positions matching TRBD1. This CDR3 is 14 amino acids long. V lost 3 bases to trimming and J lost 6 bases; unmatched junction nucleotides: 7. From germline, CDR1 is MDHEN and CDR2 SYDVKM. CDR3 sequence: CASSFRRTGIEQYF. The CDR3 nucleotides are TGTGCCAGCAGTTTCCGACGGACAGGGATCGAGCAGTACTTC.

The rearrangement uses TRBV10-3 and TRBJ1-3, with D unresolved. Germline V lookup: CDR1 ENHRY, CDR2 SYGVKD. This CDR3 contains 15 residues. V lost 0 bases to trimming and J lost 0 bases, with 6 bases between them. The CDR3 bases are TGTGCCATCAGTGAGTCGAAGAGCTCTGGAAACACCATATATTTT. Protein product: CAISESKSSGNTIYF.

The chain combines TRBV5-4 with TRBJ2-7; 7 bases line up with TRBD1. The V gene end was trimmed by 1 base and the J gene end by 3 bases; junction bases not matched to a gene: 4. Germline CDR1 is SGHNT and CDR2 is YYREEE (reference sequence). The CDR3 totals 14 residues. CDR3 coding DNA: TGTGCCAGCAGCTTGCTGACAGGGAACTACGAGCAGTACTTC. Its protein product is CASSLLTGNYEQYF.

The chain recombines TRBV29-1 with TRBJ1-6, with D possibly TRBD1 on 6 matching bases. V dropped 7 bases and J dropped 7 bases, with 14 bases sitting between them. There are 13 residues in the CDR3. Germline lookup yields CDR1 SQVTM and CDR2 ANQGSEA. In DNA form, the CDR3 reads TGCAGCGCCTCGAGAGGGGGAAATTCACCCCTCCACTTT. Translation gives CSASRGGNSPLHF. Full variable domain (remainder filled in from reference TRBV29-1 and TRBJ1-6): SAVISQKPSRDICQRGTSLTIQCQVDSQVTMMFWYRQQPGQSLTLIATANQGSEATYESGFVIDKFPISRPNLTFSTLTVSNMSPEDSSIYLCSASRGGNSPLHFGNGTRLTVT.

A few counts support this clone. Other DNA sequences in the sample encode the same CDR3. The CDR3, as DNA: TGCGCCAGCAGCTTGGGGGGACAGGGATCAAACTATGGCTACACCTTC. Protein: CASSLGGQGSNYGYTF. The chain employs TRBV5-1 and TRBJ1-2; 9 bases are a match to TRBD1. Per germline, CDR1 SGHRS and CDR2 YFSETQ. There are 16 residues in the CDR3. The ends lost 0 bases at V and 2 bases at J; junction bases unmatched: 5.

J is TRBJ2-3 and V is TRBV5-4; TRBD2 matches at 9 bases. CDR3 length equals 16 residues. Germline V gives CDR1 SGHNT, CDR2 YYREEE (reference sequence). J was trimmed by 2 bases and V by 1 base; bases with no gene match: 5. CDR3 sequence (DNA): TGTGCCAGCAGCTTGTGGCGGGGGGGGGACACAGATACGCAGTATTTT. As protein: CASSLWRGGDTDTQYF.

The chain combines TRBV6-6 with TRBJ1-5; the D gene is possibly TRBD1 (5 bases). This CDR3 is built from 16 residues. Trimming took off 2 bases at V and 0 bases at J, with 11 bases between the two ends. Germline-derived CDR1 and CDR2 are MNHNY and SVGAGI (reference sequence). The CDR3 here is CASSYLGQDSNQPQHF. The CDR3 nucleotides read TGTGCCAGCAGTTACCTCGGACAAGATAGCAATCAGCCCCAGCATTTT.

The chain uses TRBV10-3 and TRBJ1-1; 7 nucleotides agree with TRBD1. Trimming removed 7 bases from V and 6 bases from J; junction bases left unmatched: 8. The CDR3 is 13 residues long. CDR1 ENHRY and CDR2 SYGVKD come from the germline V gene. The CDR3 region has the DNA TGTGCCATCACCTCGACAGGGTACCCTGAAGCTTTCTTT. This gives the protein CAITSTGYPEAFF.

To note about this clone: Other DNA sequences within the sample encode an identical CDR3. The CDR3 sequence: CAWSVRRGDGYTF. CDR3 in DNA: TGTGCCTGGAGTGTACGCAGGGGAGATGGCTACACCTTC. The chain carries TRBV30 and TRBJ1-2; the D gene is possibly TRBD1 (6 bases). Trimming took 0 bases from V and 6 from J, leaving 11 bases between them. CDR3 length equals 13 residues. Germline V lookup: CDR1 GTSNPN, CDR2 SVGIG (reference sequence). Combining the CDR3 with reference TRBV30 and TRBJ1-2 gives the whole variable domain SQTIHQWPATLVQPVGSPLSLECTVEGTSNPNLYWYRQAAGRGLQLLFYSVGIGQISSEVPQNLSASRPQDRQFILSSKKLLLSDSGFYLCAWSVRRGDGYTFGSGTRLTVV.

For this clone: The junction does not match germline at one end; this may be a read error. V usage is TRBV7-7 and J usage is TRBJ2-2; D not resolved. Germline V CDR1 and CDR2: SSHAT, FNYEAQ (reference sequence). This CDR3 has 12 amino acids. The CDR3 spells CASSLYPGELFF. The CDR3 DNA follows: TGTGCTAGCAGCTTATATCCTGGGGAGCTGTTTTTT.

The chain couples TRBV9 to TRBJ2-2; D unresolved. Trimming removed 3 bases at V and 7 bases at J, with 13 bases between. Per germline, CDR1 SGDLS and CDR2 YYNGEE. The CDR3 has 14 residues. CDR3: CASSDSWASGELFF. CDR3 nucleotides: TGTGCCAGCAGCGACTCTTGGGCGAGCGGGGAGCTGTTTTTT.

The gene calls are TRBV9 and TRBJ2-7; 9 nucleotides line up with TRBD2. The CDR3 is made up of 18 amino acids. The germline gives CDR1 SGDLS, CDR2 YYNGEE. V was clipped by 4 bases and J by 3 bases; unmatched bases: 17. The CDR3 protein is CASSPGVGSGRLVYEQYF. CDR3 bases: TGTGCCAGCAGCCCGGGGGTTGGTAGCGGGAGACTAGTCTACGAGCAGTACTTC.

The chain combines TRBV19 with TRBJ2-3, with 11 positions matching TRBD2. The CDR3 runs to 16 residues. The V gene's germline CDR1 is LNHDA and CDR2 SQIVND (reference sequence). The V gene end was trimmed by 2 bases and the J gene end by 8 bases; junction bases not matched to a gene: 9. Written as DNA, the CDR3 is TGTGCCAGTAGTATAATATTAGCGGGGGGGCCGGGTACGCAGTATTTT. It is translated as CASSIILAGGPGTQYF.

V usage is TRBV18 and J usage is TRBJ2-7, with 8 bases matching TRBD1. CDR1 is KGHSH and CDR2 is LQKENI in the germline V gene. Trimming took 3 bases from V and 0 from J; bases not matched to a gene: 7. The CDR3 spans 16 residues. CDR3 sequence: CASSPHRQGSSYEQYF. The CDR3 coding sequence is TGTGCCAGCTCACCTCACCGACAGGGGAGCTCCTACGAGCAGTACTTC.

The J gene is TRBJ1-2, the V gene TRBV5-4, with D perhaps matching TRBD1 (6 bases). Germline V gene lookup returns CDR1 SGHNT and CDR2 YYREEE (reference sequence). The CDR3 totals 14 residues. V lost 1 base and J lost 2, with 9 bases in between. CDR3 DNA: TGTGCCAGCAGCTTGCTACAGGGAAACTATGGCTACACCTTC. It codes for CASSLLQGNYGYTF.